The sequence of this T cell receptor (beta chain) was determined in a study of cytotoxic CD8 clonotypes in ibrutinib-treated CLL. Study-level points and caveats: Baseline clonality, higher than in age-matched healthy donors, tracked circulating CD8+ T-cell counts. Sustained-remission patients were sampled at one set of times and progressing patients at different ones. Before falling back toward baseline at progression, clonality had risen at the time of ibrutinib response.

In the case of this clone: Its target is not known.

Profiling relied on immunoSEQ multiplex PCR, and the TCRdb table lists in-frame clones only, not all of them. The data contain about 300,000 clones, approximately 76% of them singletons. The CDR3 is 12 amino acids. Germline CDR1 MNHEY, CDR2 SVGAGI. Between the trimmed V and J ends, which lost 9 bases and 2 bases, there was a span of 10 bases. The source was PBMCs, collected at disease progression, from a patient treated with ibrutinib. This sequence originates from a human donor with chronic lymphocytic leukemia. The V and J genes are TRBV6-5 and TRBJ1-2; maybe TRBD1 (5 bases). CDR3 sequence reads: CASRYRNYGYTF. CDR3 DNA: TGTGCCAGTAGATACAGGAACTATGGCTACACCTTC.